This paragraph covers one TCR beta chain sequence. The V gene lost 6 bases and the J gene lost 3 bases, with 10 bases spanning the gap. This CDR3 is 13 amino acids long. Germline CDR1 reads KGHSH; CDR2 reads LQKENI. The data stem from a study of blood T cell repertoires in COVID-19. Measured with immunoSEQ multiplex PCR; TCRdb has only the in-frame clones, and not every one. Seen here are about 140,000 clones, around 80% observed once, and the top ten hold approximately 17%. What was sequenced was peripheral blood. V usage is TRBV18 and J usage is TRBJ2-3; a weak D match, TRBD2 (6 bases). The receptor was derived from a man aged 45 to 65 with acute or convalescent COVID-19. The CDR3 DNA is TGTGCCAGCTCGCGGGGTGTAACAGATACGCAGTATTTT. Translating it yields CASSRGVTDTQYF. The full variable domain, with the rest looked up from reference TRBV18 and TRBJ2-3, is NAGVMQNPRHLVRRRGQEARLRCSPMKGHSHVYWYRQLPEEGLKFMVYLQKENIIDESGMPKERFSAEFPKEGPSILRIQQVVRGDSAAYFCASSRGVTDTQYFGPGTRLTVL.